This T cell receptor beta chain was identified during a study of blood T cell repertoires in COVID-19. Study information: Acute and convalescent COVID-19 samples came from the United States, Italy and Spain.

The data were produced by immunoSEQ multiplex PCR, yet TCRdb's version contains in-frame clones alone and is incomplete. Of roughly 140,000 clones listed, just over 85% are singletons. This clone was detected only once. V was clipped by 0 bases and J by 5 bases; unmatched bases: 13. The length of the CDR3 is 19 residues. CDR1 SGHKS and CDR2 YYEKEE come from the germline V gene (reference sequence). The sequence was obtained from a man between 65 and 85 years old with acute or convalescent COVID-19. Sample: peripheral blood. This rearrangement joins TRBV5-5 to TRBJ2-2, with TRBD2 matching over 10 bases. The DNA for the CDR3 is TGTGCCAGCAGCTTGGGAGGGCGCCTAGCGGGAGAAGGAACCGGGGAGCTGTTTTTT. Its protein product is CASSLGGRLAGEGTGELFF. Together with reference TRBV5-5 and TRBJ2-2, the CDR3 gives the full variable domain: DAGVTQSPTHLIKTRGQQVTLRCSPISGHKSVSWYQQVLGQGPQFIFQYYEKEERGRGNFPDRFSARQFPNYSSELNVNALLLGDSALYLCASSLGGRLAGEGTGELFFGEGSRLTVL.